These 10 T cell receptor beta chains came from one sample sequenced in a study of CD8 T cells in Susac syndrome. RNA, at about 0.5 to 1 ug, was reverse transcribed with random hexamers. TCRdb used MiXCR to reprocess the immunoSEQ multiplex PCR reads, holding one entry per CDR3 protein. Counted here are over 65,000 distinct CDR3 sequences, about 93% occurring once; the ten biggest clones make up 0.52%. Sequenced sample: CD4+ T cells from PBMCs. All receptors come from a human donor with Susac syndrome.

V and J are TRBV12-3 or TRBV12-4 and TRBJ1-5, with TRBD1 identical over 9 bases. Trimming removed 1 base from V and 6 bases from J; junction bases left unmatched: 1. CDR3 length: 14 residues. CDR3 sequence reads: CASSLGTGVQPQHF. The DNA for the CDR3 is TGTGCCAGCAGTTTAGGGACAGGGGTTCAGCCCCAGCATTTT.

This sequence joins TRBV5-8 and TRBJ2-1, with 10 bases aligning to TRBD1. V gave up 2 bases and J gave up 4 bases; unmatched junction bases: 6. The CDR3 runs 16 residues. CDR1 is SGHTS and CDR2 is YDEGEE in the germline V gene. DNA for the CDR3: TGTGCCAGCAGCTTCCTGGGACAGGGGTCTTACAATGAGCAGTTCTTC. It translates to CASSFLGQGSYNEQFF.

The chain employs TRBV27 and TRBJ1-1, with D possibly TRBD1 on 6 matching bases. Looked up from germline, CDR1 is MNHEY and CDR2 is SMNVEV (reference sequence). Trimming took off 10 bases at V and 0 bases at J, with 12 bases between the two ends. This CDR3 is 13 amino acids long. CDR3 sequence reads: CATRGSMNTEAFF. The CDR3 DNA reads TGTGCCACCAGGGGATCCATGAACACTGAAGCTTTCTTT.

The CDR3 nucleotides are TGCAGTGCCTCGTTACGAGGAGGGACTAGCGGGCCCCGGAGCTCCTACAATGAGCAGTTCTTC. Amino acid sequence: CSASLRGGTSGPRSSYNEQFF. The chain has TRBV20-1 and TRBJ2-1, with 12 bases that match TRBD2. CDR1 and CDR2 (germline): DFQATT, SNEGSKA (reference sequence). This CDR3 has 21 residues. V lost 6 bases to trimming and J lost 0 bases; unmatched junction nucleotides: 21.

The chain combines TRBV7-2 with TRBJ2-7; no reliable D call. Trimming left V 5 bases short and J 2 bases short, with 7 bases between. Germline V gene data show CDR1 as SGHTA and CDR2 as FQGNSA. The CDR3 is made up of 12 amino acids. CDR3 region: CASSANPYEQYF. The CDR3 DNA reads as TGTGCCAGCAGCGCAAATCCCTACGAGCAGTACTTC.

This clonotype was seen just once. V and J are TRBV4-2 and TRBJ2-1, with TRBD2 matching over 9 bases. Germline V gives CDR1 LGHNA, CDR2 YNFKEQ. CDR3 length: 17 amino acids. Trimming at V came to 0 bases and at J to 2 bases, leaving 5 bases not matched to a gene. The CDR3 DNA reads TGTGCCAGCAGCCAAGATGGCGGGGGGGGACCCTACAATGAGCAGTTCTTC. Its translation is CASSQDGGGGPYNEQFF.

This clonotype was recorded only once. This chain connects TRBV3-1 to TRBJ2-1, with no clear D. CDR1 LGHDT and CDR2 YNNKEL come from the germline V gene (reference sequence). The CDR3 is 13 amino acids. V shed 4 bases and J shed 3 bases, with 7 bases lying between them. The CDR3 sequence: CASSPNDYNEQFF. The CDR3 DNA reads TGTGCCAGCAGCCCAAATGACTACAATGAGCAGTTCTTC.

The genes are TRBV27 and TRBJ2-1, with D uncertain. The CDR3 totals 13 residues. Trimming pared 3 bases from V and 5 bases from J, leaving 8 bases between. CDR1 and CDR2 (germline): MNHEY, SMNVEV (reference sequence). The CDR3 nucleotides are TGTGCCAGCAGTTTCTCCGCAAACAATGAGCAGTTCTTC. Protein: CASSFSANNEQFF.

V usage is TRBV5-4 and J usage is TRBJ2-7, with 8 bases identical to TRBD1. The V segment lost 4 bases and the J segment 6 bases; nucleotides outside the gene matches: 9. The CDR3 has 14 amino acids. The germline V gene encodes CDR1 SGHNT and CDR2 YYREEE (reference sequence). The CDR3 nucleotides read TGTGCCAGCAGCCCCAGGCAGGGGGCGGGCGAGCAGTACTTC. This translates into CASSPRQGAGEQYF.

The CDR3 DNA reads TGTGCCGGGGGGGACAGTACTAACTATGGCTACACCTTC. Translation: CAGGDSTNYGYTF. The rearrangement uses TRBV2 and TRBJ1-2, with TRBD1 identical over 7 bases. The CDR3 is 13 amino acids. Germline CDR1 reads SNHLY; CDR2 reads FYNNEI. J was trimmed by 0 bases and V by 11 bases; bases with no gene match: 6.